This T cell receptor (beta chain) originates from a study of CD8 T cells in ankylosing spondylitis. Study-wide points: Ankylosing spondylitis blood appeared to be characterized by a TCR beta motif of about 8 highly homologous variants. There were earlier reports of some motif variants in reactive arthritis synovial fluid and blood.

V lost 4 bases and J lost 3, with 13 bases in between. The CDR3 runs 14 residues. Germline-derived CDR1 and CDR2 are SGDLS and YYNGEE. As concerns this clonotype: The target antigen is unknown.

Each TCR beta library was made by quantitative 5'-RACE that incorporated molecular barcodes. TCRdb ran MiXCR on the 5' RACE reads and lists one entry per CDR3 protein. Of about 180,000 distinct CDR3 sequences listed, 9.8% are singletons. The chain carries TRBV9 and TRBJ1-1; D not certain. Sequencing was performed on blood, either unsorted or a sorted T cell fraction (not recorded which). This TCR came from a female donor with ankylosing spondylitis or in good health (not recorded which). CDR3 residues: CASSTSYSYTEAFF. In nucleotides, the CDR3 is TGTGCCAGCAGCACCTCCTACAGCTACACTGAAGCTTTCTTT.